Following are 24 T cell receptor beta chains from one sample sequenced in a study of blood T cell repertoires in COVID-19. TCRdb's copy holds only in-frame clones and misses some; the assay was immunoSEQ multiplex PCR. The data show 150,000 to 200,000 clones, approximately 73% seen once. Source material: PBMCs or T cells enriched from blood (not recorded which). These receptors all stem from a woman aged 45-65 years with acute COVID-19.

The chain carries TRBV3-1 (or the pseudogene TRBV3-2) and TRBJ2-7; maybe TRBD2 (7 bases). CDR1 is LGHDT, CDR2 YNNKEL, per germline (reference sequence). V was pared by 6 bases and J by 2 bases, with 14 bases between. This CDR3 comprises 14 residues. CDR3 nucleotide sequence: TGTGCCAGCAGTAGAGGGGGAGGGACCTACGAGCAGTACGTC. It encodes CASSRGGGTYEQYV.

The rearrangement joins TRBV24-1 to TRBJ2-5; 7 bases fit TRBD2. Germline V gives CDR1 KGHDR, CDR2 SFDVKD. The CDR3 consists of 15 residues. J gave up 2 bases and V 1 base, and 3 bases lay outside the gene matches. The CDR3 DNA reads as TGTGCCACCAGTGATTTCTCGGGGGGTCAAGAGACCCAGTACTTC. This codes for CATSDFSGGQETQYF.

This clone was seen once. The rearrangement joins TRBV19 to TRBJ2-2; D uncertain. The germline gives CDR1 LNHDA, CDR2 SQIVND (reference sequence). V was shortened by 5 bases and J by 6 bases, with 13 bases between the two germline ends. This CDR3 spans 14 amino acids. In nucleotides, the CDR3 is TGTGCCAGTAGTTTGCGGCACTTGGCCGGGGAGCTGTTTTTT. This codes for CASSLRHLAGELFF.

This clone was found once. The V gene is TRBV19, the J gene TRBJ1-5; D not resolved. Trimming pared 7 bases from V and 7 bases from J, leaving 11 bases between. CDR3 length: 12 amino acids. Germline V lookup: CDR1 LNHDA, CDR2 SQIVND (reference sequence). As DNA, the CDR3 is TGTGCCAGTACCTCACAGTTCCAGCCCCAGCATTTT. This encodes CASTSQFQPQHF.

J is TRBJ1-1 and V is TRBV5-6, with TRBD1 matching 9 bases. The V gene's germline CDR1 is SGHDT and CDR2 YYEEEE. CDR3 length: 16 amino acids. V shed 4 bases, J shed 1 base, and the junction held 8 bases outside the gene matches. The CDR3 nucleotides read TGTGCCAGCAGCGTGACAGGGGGATCGAAGAACACTGAAGCTTTCTTT. It specifies CASSVTGGSKNTEAFF.

In its sample, this clone was seen once. The chain combines TRBV12-3 or TRBV12-4 with TRBJ2-5; no reliable D call. The CDR3 has 11 amino acids. V was trimmed by 5 bases and J by 5 bases, leaving 6 bases between them. The CDR3 bases are TGTGCCAGCAGTCCGAGGGAGACCCAGTACTTC. This sequence encodes CASSPRETQYF.

The CDR3 spells CASGLPPARQGKNQPQHF. The CDR3 nucleotides are TGTGCTAGTGGTTTGCCCCCGGCCCGACAGGGGAAAAATCAGCCCCAGCATTTT. The rearrangement links TRBV12-5 to TRBJ1-5, with 8 bases that match TRBD1. Germline trimming cut 2 bases from V and 4 bases from J; bases unmatched to any gene: 13. CDR1 is LGHNT, CDR2 FRNRAP, per germline. The CDR3 totals 18 residues.

The CDR3 loop reads CSVGGVQGQGTQYF. The CDR3 coding sequence is TGCAGCGTTGGGGGCGTGCAGGGGCAAGGTACGCAGTATTTT. V gene TRBV29-1 combines with J gene TRBJ2-3, with a tentative D call TRBD1 (6 bases). The V gene lost 4 bases and the J gene lost 8 bases, with 19 bases spanning the gap. The CDR3 consists of 14 residues. The germline V gene encodes CDR1 SQVTM and CDR2 ANQGSEA.

This rearrangement joins TRBV27 to TRBJ1-3; 7 positions agree with TRBD1. CDR3 size: 15 residues. Per the germline V gene, CDR1 is MNHEY and CDR2 is SMNVEV (reference sequence). The trim removed 6 bases at V and 0 bases at J, leaving 5 bases unmatched. The CDR3 loop is CASRPGTDSGNTIYF. CDR3 bases: TGTGCCAGCAGACCAGGGACAGACTCTGGAAACACCATATATTTT.

This clone was picked up many times. The chain has TRBV18 and TRBJ1-2; 8 positions match TRBD1. Germline V gene data show CDR1 as KGHSH and CDR2 as LQKENI. The CDR3 length is 13 residues. Trimming at V came to 3 bases and at J to 5 bases, leaving 2 bases not matched to a gene. This CDR3 is CASSPGTGYGYTF. The DNA for the CDR3 is TGTGCCAGCTCACCCGGGACAGGATATGGCTACACCTTC.

The V call is TRBV27, the J call TRBJ1-1; 9 bases agree with TRBD1. Germline V lookup: CDR1 MNHEY, CDR2 SMNVEV (reference sequence). This CDR3 comprises 15 residues. V dropped 6 bases and J dropped 1; count of bases not matched to a gene: 6. Written as DNA, the CDR3 is TGTGCCAGCAGCCGATTGGACAGGGGGAACACTGAAGCTTTCTTT. Its translation: CASSRLDRGNTEAFF.

The V call is TRBV14, the J call TRBJ2-3; 12 positions agree with TRBD2. The CDR3 runs 20 residues. Germline CDR1 reads SGHDN; CDR2 reads FVKESK. V was clipped by 1 base and J by 0 bases; unmatched bases: 11. The CDR3 DNA reads TGTGCCAGCAGCCAAGTTAATGTCGCTAGCGGGGGGGAGAGCACAGATACGCAGTATTTT. Residues: CASSQVNVASGGESTDTQYF.

In this sample, this clone turned up once. The chain is built from TRBV6-5 and TRBJ2-3; 8 bases fit TRBD2. CDR3 length equals 13 residues. Trimming took 6 bases from V and 3 from J; bases not matched to a gene: 2. In germline, CDR1 is MNHEY, CDR2 SVGAGI. The CDR3 spells CASRAGGTDTQYF. Written as DNA, the CDR3 is TGTGCCAGCAGGGCGGGGGGAACAGATACGCAGTATTTT.

This clone has ten or more counts. The chain is built from TRBV7-8 and TRBJ2-2; D ambiguous. V was shortened by 5 bases and J by 3 bases, with 10 bases between the two germline ends. The CDR3 spans 14 residues. Germline CDR1 reads SGHVS; CDR2 reads FQNEAQ. The CDR3 is CASSDRVYTGELFF. CDR3 DNA sequence: TGTGCCAGCAGCGACCGGGTCTACACCGGGGAGCTGTTTTTT.

The V call is TRBV2, the J call TRBJ1-2, with 9 bases matching TRBD1. V lost 5 bases to trimming and J lost 1 base; unmatched junction nucleotides: 5. Germline V lookup: CDR1 SNHLY, CDR2 FYNNEI. This CDR3 comprises 15 residues. For the CDR3, the DNA is TGTGCCAGCAGTCCCGACAGGGGGGTTAACTATGGCTACACCTTC. As protein: CASSPDRGVNYGYTF.

This clone was recorded once. DNA for the CDR3: TGTGCCAGCAGCCTGGACGGCAGGGACTATGGCTACACCTTC. Its protein is CASSLDGRDYGYTF. The chain joins TRBV5-6 to TRBJ1-2; a weak D match, TRBD1 (5 bases). The germline gives CDR1 SGHDT, CDR2 YYEEEE. V lost 4 bases to trimming and J lost 3 bases, with 13 bases between them. This CDR3 region has 14 residues.

The chain couples TRBV5-6 to TRBJ1-5; D gene unclear. This CDR3 is 17 amino acids long. Germline-derived CDR1 and CDR2 are SGHDT and YYEEEE. The V end was cut by 0 bases, the J end by 0 bases, with 13 bases between. The CDR3 region is CASSLVPTPYSNQPQHF. The DNA for the CDR3 is TGTGCCAGCAGCTTGGTCCCGACACCTTATAGCAATCAGCCCCAGCATTTT.

The chain uses TRBV11-2 and TRBJ1-2; D gene uncertain. Germline V CDR1 and CDR2: SGHAT, FQNNGV. The CDR3 has 13 residues. V lost 4 bases and J lost 4, with 10 bases in between. CDR3 bases: TGTGCCAGCAGCTCCGGGAGCACCTATGGCTACACCTTC. This sequence encodes CASSSGSTYGYTF.

The count of this clone is one. The rearrangement joins TRBV28 to TRBJ1-5; TRBD1 matches 8 bases. The CDR3 length is 15 residues. CDR1 MDHEN and CDR2 SYDVKM come from the germline V gene. With V trimmed by 6 bases and J by 4 bases, 8 bases remained unmatched. The CDR3 DNA reads as TGTGCCAGCAGAACATCAGGGGGCCTAAATCAGCCCCAGCATTTT. Protein product: CASRTSGGLNQPQHF.

This clone was observed a single time. This sequence joins TRBV19 and TRBJ2-1; weak D call: TRBD1 (5 bases). The germline V gene encodes CDR1 LNHDA and CDR2 SQIVND (reference sequence). The CDR3 consists of 18 residues. V was cut by 7 bases and J by 0 bases, with 22 bases left in between. This CDR3 is CASTTTLWTSSSYNEQFF. The CDR3 bases are TGTGCCAGTACAACTACCTTATGGACATCGAGCTCCTACAATGAGCAGTTCTTC.

V is TRBV7-2 and J is TRBJ2-5, with 7 bases aligning to TRBD2. The germline gives CDR1 SGHTA, CDR2 FQGNSA. The CDR3 is 15 amino acids. V shed 1 base, J shed 4 bases, and the junction held 6 bases outside the gene matches. CDR3 in amino acids: CASSLVTGGGETQYF. The CDR3 DNA reads as TGTGCCAGCAGCTTAGTTACCGGCGGGGGAGAGACCCAGTACTTC.

The rearrangement joins TRBV19 to TRBJ2-5; D is undetermined. Germline loops: CDR1 LNHDA, CDR2 SQIVND (reference sequence). CDR3 length: 13 residues. With 3 bases removed from V and 4 bases from J, the gap between germline ends came to 9 bases. The CDR3: CASSMVGRETQYF. Here the CDR3 DNA reads TGTGCCAGTAGTATGGTGGGCCGAGAGACCCAGTACTTC. Drawing the rest from reference TRBV19 and TRBJ2-5, the complete variable domain is DGGITQSPKYLFRKEGQNVTLSCEQNLNHDAMYWYRQDPGQGLRLIYYSQIVNDFQKGDIAEGYSVSREKKESFPLTVTSAQKNPTAFYLCASSMVGRETQYFGPGTRLLVL.

Concerning this clone: Other nucleotide sequences in the sample specify the same CDR3. V gene TRBV28 combines with J gene TRBJ2-7; D unresolved. Between the trimmed V and J ends, which lost 5 bases and 1 base, there was a span of 3 bases. Per the germline V gene, CDR1 is MDHEN and CDR2 is SYDVKM. This CDR3 region has 11 residues. This CDR3 is CASSHSYEQYV. For the CDR3, the DNA is TGTGCCAGCAGTCATTCCTACGAGCAGTACGTC.

The chain recombines TRBV11-2 with TRBJ2-7; 8 nucleotides agree with TRBD1. Germline assignment: CDR1 SGHAT and CDR2 FQNNGV. This CDR3 comprises 15 residues. CDR3 nucleotide sequence: TGTGCCAGCAGCGTAGACCAGGGGGCCTCCTACGAGCAGTACGTC. Protein product: CASSVDQGASYEQYV.